Below, 16 T cell receptor beta chains from the same sample are listed, as sequenced in a study of blood T cell repertoires in COVID-19. Sequenced by immunoSEQ multiplex PCR; TCRdb stores in-frame clones only, minus some. The data show over 200,000 clones, about 80% seen once. The sequencing input was peripheral blood. These receptors originate from a woman between 35 and 50 years old with active or convalescent COVID-19.

A few counts support this clone. The chain has TRBV18 and TRBJ2-1, with 13 nucleotides matching TRBD2. The CDR3 covers 17 residues. The V and J ends lost 3 bases and 3 bases, in that order; junction bases with no gene match: 5. Germline CDR1 and CDR2: KGHSH and LQKENI. CDR3 amino acids: CASSPPTSGGVYNEQFF. As DNA, the CDR3 is TGTGCCAGCTCACCCCCTACTAGCGGGGGGGTCTACAATGAGCAGTTCTTC.

V is TRBV28 and J is TRBJ1-6; weak D call: TRBD1 (5 bases). V shed 5 bases and J shed 9 bases, with 23 bases lying between them. This CDR3 has 17 residues. Germline CDR1 and CDR2: MDHEN and SYDVKM. The CDR3 spells CASSTRGLPGGGSPLHF. In DNA form, the CDR3 reads TGTGCCAGCAGTACCAGAGGCCTGCCCGGGGGGGGTTCACCCCTCCACTTT.

The rearrangement joins TRBV7-2 to TRBJ2-5; 9 nucleotides line up with TRBD2. The CDR3 length is 15 residues. Looked up from germline, CDR1 is SGHTA and CDR2 is FQGNSA. Trimming removed 1 base from V and 5 bases from J; junction bases left unmatched: 5. CDR3 protein: CASSLVAGGMETQYF. For the CDR3, the DNA is TGTGCCAGCAGCTTAGTGGCGGGAGGGATGGAGACCCAGTACTTC.

The CDR3 DNA follows: TGTGCTAGTGGTTTGAACAGGCTAGGGCAGCCCCAGCATTTT. Its translation: CASGLNRLGQPQHF. The chain uses TRBV12-5 and TRBJ1-5; possible D gene TRBD1, 5 bases. Trimming left V 2 bases short and J 7 bases short, with 12 bases between. Germline CDR1 reads LGHNT; CDR2 reads FRNRAP. This CDR3 contains 14 residues.

The rearrangement links TRBV2 to TRBJ2-7; 8 nucleotides line up with TRBD1. CDR3 length: 16 residues. V was pared by 7 bases and J by 4 bases, with 15 bases of the junction left unmatched. Germline CDR1 reads SNHLY; CDR2 reads FYNNEI. CDR3 sequence: CASKGDRRTGSYEQYF. The CDR3 region has the DNA TGTGCCAGCAAGGGGGATCGGAGGACAGGGTCTTACGAGCAGTACTTC. The complete variable domain, with remaining parts taken from reference TRBV2 and TRBJ2-7, reads EPEVTQTPSHQVTQMGQEVILRCVPISNHLYFYWYRQILGQKVEFLVSFYNNEISEKSEIFDDQFSVERPDGSNFTLKIRSTKLEDSAMYFCASKGDRRTGSYEQYFGPGTRLTVT.

The rearrangement joins TRBV24-1 to TRBJ1-2; 7 bases fit TRBD1. Germline V gene sequence: CDR1 KGHDR, CDR2 SFDVKD. This CDR3 spans 15 amino acids. V gave up 3 bases and J gave up 8 bases; unmatched junction bases: 11. Here the CDR3 reads CATSDPEGGVYGYTF. CDR3 DNA: TGTGCCACCAGTGATCCCGAAGGGGGCGTCTACGGCTACACCTTC.

This sequence joins TRBV4-3 and TRBJ1-3; D gene uncertain. The CDR3 is made up of 15 amino acids. Trimming removed 4 bases from V and 4 bases from J, with 14 bases in between. Germline V gene data show CDR1 as LGHNA and CDR2 as YSLEER. This CDR3 reads CASSPAWESGNTIYF. In DNA, the CDR3 is TGCGCCAGCAGCCCGGCATGGGAGTCCGGAAACACCATATATTTT.

The chain uses TRBV3-1 (or the pseudogene TRBV3-2) and TRBJ2-3; D gene ambiguous. V lost 1 base and J 2 bases, leaving 7 bases between the germline ends. The CDR3 sequence is 14 residues long. Looked up from germline, CDR1 is LGHDT and CDR2 is YNNKEL (reference sequence). The CDR3 loop is CASSQVSNTDTQYF. The CDR3, as DNA: TGTGCCAGCAGCCAAGTGTCAAACACAGATACGCAGTATTTT.

The chain links TRBV28 to TRBJ1-6; TRBD1 matches at 8 bases. This CDR3 is built from 14 residues. Germline CDR1 is MDHEN and CDR2 is SYDVKM. The V segment lost 10 bases and the J segment 9 bases; nucleotides outside the gene matches: 11. The CDR3 reads CATDDRGRISPLHF. The CDR3 region has the DNA TGTGCCACGGACGACAGGGGCAGGATTTCACCCCTCCACTTT. The variable domain in full, with the rest retrieved from reference TRBV28 and TRBJ1-6, is DVKVTQSSRYLVKRTGEKVFLECVQDMDHENMFWYRQDPGLGLRLIYFSYDVKMKEKGDIPEGYSVSREKKERFSLILESASTNQTSMYLCATDDRGRISPLHFGNGTRLTVT.

The rearrangement joins TRBV6-1 to TRBJ2-7; TRBD2 might be the D (5 bases). There are 14 residues in the CDR3. V dropped 1 base and J dropped 5 bases, with 12 bases sitting between them. Per germline, CDR1 MNHNS and CDR2 SASEGT. The CDR3 spells CASSEGGSVNEQYF. CDR3 nucleotide sequence: TGTGCCAGCAGTGAAGGGGGTAGCGTGAACGAGCAGTACTTC.

The chain joins TRBV19 to TRBJ1-6, with a weak D call TRBD1 (6 bases). This CDR3 region has 18 residues. V gave up 6 bases and J gave up 8 bases, with 26 bases separating them. CDR1 and CDR2 from the germline V gene are LNHDA and SQIVND (reference sequence). The DNA of the CDR3 is TGTGCCAGTAGCCGGAATAGTATACCCGCAGGGGATCATTCACCCCTCCACTTT. It yields the protein CASSRNSIPAGDHSPLHF. The full variable domain, its missing parts supplied by reference TRBV19 and TRBJ1-6, is DGGITQSPKYLFRKEGQNVTLSCEQNLNHDAMYWYRQDPGQGLRLIYYSQIVNDFQKGDIAEGYSVSREKKESFPLTVTSAQKNPTAFYLCASSRNSIPAGDHSPLHFGNGTRLTVT.

This clone was recorded a few times. J is TRBJ2-1 and V is TRBV19; TRBD1 is a possible D gene (8 bases). V was pared by 9 bases and J by 3 bases, with 24 bases between. The CDR3 is made up of 17 amino acids. Germline V gives CDR1 LNHDA, CDR2 SQIVND (reference sequence). The CDR3 DNA reads as TGTGCCAGCAGGGACAGGTGGTCGGCGGGGGACTACAATGAGCAGTTCTTC. It yields the protein CASRDRWSAGDYNEQFF.

This rearrangement joins TRBV29-1 to TRBJ1-1; 7 nucleotides line up with TRBD1. Germline CDR1 reads SQVTM; CDR2 reads ANQGSEA. J gave up 1 base and V 2 bases, and 4 bases lay outside the gene matches. This CDR3 is 14 amino acids long. The CDR3 loop reads CSVERRTGNTEAFF. The CDR3 DNA reads as TGCAGCGTTGAAAGAAGGACAGGGAACACTGAAGCTTTCTTT.

The chain is built from TRBV7-9 and TRBJ1-2, with a weak D call TRBD1 (5 bases). This CDR3 comprises 15 residues. V lost 0 bases to trimming and J lost 7 bases, with 15 bases between them. Germline V gene data show CDR1 as SEHNR and CDR2 as FQNEAQ (reference sequence). In DNA form, the CDR3 reads TGTGCCAGCAGCTTAGCGAATCGGGGGACCTTTGGCTACACCTTC. Translation gives CASSLANRGTFGYTF.

This clone has at least ten counts. The chain couples TRBV30 to TRBJ2-7; 7 bases fit TRBD2. V lost 3 bases to trimming and J lost 6 bases; unmatched junction nucleotides: 8. Germline lookup yields CDR1 GTSNPN and CDR2 SVGIG (reference sequence). This CDR3 region has 13 residues. The CDR3 loop reads CAWRLTSTGEQYF. The CDR3 DNA reads as TGTGCCTGGAGATTGACTAGCACGGGCGAGCAGTACTTC.

In its sample, this clone was seen once. V and J are TRBV27 and TRBJ1-2, with TRBD1 matching 7 bases. Germline V lookup: CDR1 MNHEY, CDR2 SMNVEV (reference sequence). CDR3 length: 15 residues. The V segment lost 5 bases and the J segment 8 bases; nucleotides outside the gene matches: 14. The CDR3: CASSKSTGRSGGYTF. The CDR3 DNA is TGTGCCAGCAGTAAGTCGACAGGGAGATCGGGAGGCTACACCTTC.